Described below is a single T cell receptor (beta chain) sequence and its context. Its specific antigen is unknown. There are no base qualities to consult, and no much larger clone falls within one base. The immunoSEQ Assay, a bias-controlled multiplex PCR, was used to amplify TCRbeta CDR3 regions from genomic DNA. The source study handled its data this way. The number of nucleated cells in each sample was estimated by amplification of reference gene primers within the assay. To quantify the absolute abundance of each unique TCRbeta CDR3 rearrangement, sequence reads were collapsed and filtered. Productive Simpson clonality was computed per sample as the square root of Simpson's diversity index over productive rearrangements. The source is immuneACCESS, and TCRdb retained only in-frame sequences with V and J called. Part of the clones is not carried over; for the studies checked, unresolved V genes explain less than half of this, and the remainder is unexplained. V, J and clone size derive from that table, while D and trimming were established from the DNA sequence. The sample includes tens of thousands of clones, with over 80% observed a single time. The ten largest clones capture 1.8% of the sample.

These data come from a study of blood T cell repertoires in COVID-19 (dated by TCRdb to 2018 to 2021). With regard to the full study: Collaborator samples came from the United States, Italy and Spain and covered acute and convalescent phases of COVID-19. The material from the prospective study consisted of cDNA or gDNA derived from T cells, B-cell-depleted T cells, or PBMCs. The dataset comprised deeply sampled blood TCRbeta repertoires from subjects exposed to, actively infected with, or recovered from COVID-19. The repertoires were released in a freely available public database meant as a resource for research on the immune response to SARS-CoV-2. The samples were drawn from the first 160 participants of the ongoing ImmuneRACE study and from 1,254 subjects provided by 6 global collaborators. The sample metadata nearly always contained a de-identified subject ID, COVID-19 status, age in years and sex. Where HLA class I and class II types were available, the types were taken from metadata supplied by the sample provider, not from assay-based typing. The research as a whole found: Clinical and demographic metadata were provided uncurated, with the amount varying by source and participant.

V drops 0 bases and J drops 0 bases, leaving 14 bases in between. Reading the germline V gene (reference sequence) gives CDR1 LNHNV and CDR2 YYDKDF. The CDR3 starts with the cysteine, ends with the phenylalanine, and has 17 residues. Left in the record is the CDR3 DNA by itself, 51 bases read in frame from the first base. Collaborating institutions collected whole blood in K2EDTA tubes following their own protocols. For TCRbeta analysis, collaborators shipped samples in one of three forms: frozen whole blood, isolated PBMCs, or DNA extracted from either of those sample types. Sequencing used peripheral blood. The V gene is TRBV15 and the J gene is TRBJ1-1; the D gene is perhaps TRBD1, from 6 matching bases. The sequence was obtained from a woman aged 60 to 75 with acute or convalescent COVID-19. The CDR3 region reads CATSRDAQGLVNTEAFF. The nucleotides read TGTGCCACCAGCAGAGATGCGCAGGGGCTCGTGAACACTGAAGCTTTCTTT.